One and the same sample provided the 14 T cell receptor beta chains below, sequenced in a study of T-cell reconstitution after alpha-beta-depleted transplantation in children. A TCRbeta library incorporating unique molecular identifiers was prepared. TCRdb re-called the PCR reads through MiXCR, storing one row per CDR3 protein. The sample yields about 400,000 distinct CDR3 sequences, 13% seen once. Sequenced material: PBMCs, taken from the stem cell graft. All receptors come from a human donor who donated a stem cell graft to a child with Fanconi anemia.

In its sample, this clonotype was seen once. This chain links TRBV6-5 with TRBJ1-1; D is unresolved. CDR1 MNHEY and CDR2 SVGAGI come from the germline V gene. V lost 0 bases and J lost 0, with 8 bases in between. The CDR3 length is 15 residues. CDR3: CASSYSSGMNTEAFF. The CDR3 DNA sequence: TGTGCCAGCAGTTACTCTTCAGGCATGAACACTGAAGCTTTCTTT.

This sequence joins TRBV24-1 and TRBJ2-1; TRBD1 or TRBD2 may be the D gene (6 bases each). Germline assignment: CDR1 KGHDR and CDR2 SFDVKD. The CDR3 covers 20 residues. V gave up 0 bases and J gave up 3 bases, with 23 bases separating them. Here the CDR3 reads CATSDLLRGVKLACYNEQFF. The CDR3 nucleotides are TGTGCCACCAGTGATTTGCTTAGGGGGGTTAAGCTAGCCTGCTACAATGAGCAGTTCTTC.

With regard to this clonotype: This CDR3 fails to terminate in the conserved phenylalanine or tryptophan, so it likely reflects a read error. The V call is TRBV11-2, the J call TRBJ2-5, with TRBD2 identical over 11 bases. The CDR3 totals 18 residues. Germline V gene sequence: CDR1 SGHAT, CDR2 FQNNGV. Losses at the gene ends were 2 bases for V and 5 bases for J; bases not matched to a gene: 13. Here the CDR3 DNA reads TGTGCCAGCAGCTTATTAGGGCCGACTAGCGGGGTCGGGGAGACCCAGTACCTC. It is translated as CASSLLGPTSGVGETQYL.

This clonotype appeared many times. The chain links TRBV6-1 to TRBJ1-2, with D possibly TRBD1 on 6 matching bases. The ends were cut back, 6 bases at V and 4 bases at J, with 9 bases in the middle. The CDR3 has 12 amino acids. The germline V gene has CDR1 MNHNS and CDR2 SASEGT. CDR3 sequence reads: CASRQGLYGYTF. The CDR3 DNA sequence: TGTGCCAGCAGACAGGGCCTCTATGGCTACACCTTC.

In this sample, this clonotype turned up many times. The gene calls are TRBV5-5 and TRBJ2-6, with D unclear. The CDR3 contains 13 residues. Germline V gives CDR1 SGHKS, CDR2 YYEKEE (reference sequence). Trimming took off 0 bases at V and 5 bases at J, with 3 bases between the two ends. CDR3 coding DNA: TGTGCCAGCAGCTTGGGTTGGGCCAACGTCCTGACTTTC. It is translated as CASSLGWANVLTF.

The chain couples TRBV20-1 to TRBJ2-5; D may correspond to TRBD1 or TRBD2 (7 bases each). V lost 0 bases, J lost 4 bases, and 12 bases lay in between. CDR1 is DFQATT and CDR2 is SNEGSKA in the germline V gene (reference sequence). The CDR3 spans 14 residues. Written as DNA, the CDR3 is TGCAGTGCTAGAGAACAGGGGAGGGGAGAGACCCAGTACTTC. Its protein product is CSAREQGRGETQYF.

This clonotype was seen ten or more times. The chain recombines TRBV20-1 with TRBJ2-7; D gene uncertain. Looked up from germline, CDR1 is DFQATT and CDR2 is SNEGSKA (reference sequence). The CDR3 is made up of 13 amino acids. V gave up 2 bases and J gave up 3 bases, with 11 bases separating them. This chain's CDR3 is CSARNLGDYEQYF. In nucleotides, the CDR3 is TGCAGTGCTAGAAACCTCGGTGACTACGAGCAGTACTTC.

CDR3 amino acids: CASSQDGSGGTDTQYF. CDR3 coding DNA: TGCGCCAGCAGCCAAGATGGTAGCGGGGGCACAGATACGCAGTATTTT. V and J are TRBV4-3 and TRBJ2-3, with 8 bases lining up with TRBD2. This CDR3 region has 16 residues. Germline assignment: CDR1 LGHNA and CDR2 YSLEER. Trimming removed 0 bases from V and 1 base from J; junction bases left unmatched: 3.

This chain uses TRBV12-3 or TRBV12-4 with TRBJ2-1, with a possible D match to TRBD2 (6 bases). The CDR3 contains 15 residues. Deletions cut 3 bases from V and 4 bases from J, with 13 bases between. CDR3 nucleotides: TGTGCCAGCAGTTTCTCGGGACTCAATTACAATGAGCAGTTCTTC. Residues: CASSFSGLNYNEQFF.

This clonotype was detected only a few times. This chain connects TRBV4-3 to TRBJ2-5; 9 bases fit TRBD1. With V trimmed by 4 bases and J by 2 bases, 11 bases remained unmatched. CDR3 length: 17 amino acids. The germline V gene encodes CDR1 LGHNA and CDR2 YSLEER. The CDR3 nucleotides read TGCGCCAGCAGCCTATTAACGGGACAGGGCTCGCAAGAGACCCAGTACTTC. It specifies CASSLLTGQGSQETQYF.

This clonotype was seen repeatedly, ten times or more. This sequence joins TRBV12-3 or TRBV12-4 and TRBJ1-4; 7 nucleotides match TRBD1. The CDR3 is made up of 14 amino acids. Trimming at V came to 6 bases and at J to 13 bases, leaving 14 bases not matched to a gene. CDR3 residues: CASSLGQPLRGLFF. CDR3 coding DNA: TGTGCCAGCAGCCTGGGACAGCCCCTACGAGGACTGTTTTTT.

This clonotype occurred a few times. The chain joins TRBV20-1 to TRBJ1-4, with TRBD1 as a possible D gene (6 bases). The germline V gene encodes CDR1 DFQATT and CDR2 SNEGSKA (reference sequence). Trimming cost V 4 bases and J 8 bases, with 14 bases left between them. CDR3 size: 13 residues. This CDR3 reads CSATTGLREKLFF. The CDR3 nucleotides read TGCAGTGCTACCACAGGGTTGCGAGAAAAACTGTTTTTT.

The J gene is TRBJ2-5, the V gene TRBV18; D tentatively fits TRBD1 or TRBD2 (6 bases each). Trimming left V 3 bases short and J 4 bases short, with 15 bases between. The germline V gene encodes CDR1 KGHSH and CDR2 LQKENI. The CDR3 covers 15 residues. The chain's CDR3 is CASSPRDGGGETQYF. The CDR3 DNA reads TGTGCCAGCTCACCGCGGGACGGAGGGGGAGAGACCCAGTACTTC.

This clonotype has only a few counts. The chain joins TRBV21-1 to TRBJ1-1. TRBV21-1 is deemed a pseudogene. This CDR3 spans 13 amino acids. Here the CDR3 reads CASSKGPSTEAFF. The CDR3 DNA is TGTGCCAGCAGCAAAGGTCCGAGTACTGAAGCTTTCTTT.